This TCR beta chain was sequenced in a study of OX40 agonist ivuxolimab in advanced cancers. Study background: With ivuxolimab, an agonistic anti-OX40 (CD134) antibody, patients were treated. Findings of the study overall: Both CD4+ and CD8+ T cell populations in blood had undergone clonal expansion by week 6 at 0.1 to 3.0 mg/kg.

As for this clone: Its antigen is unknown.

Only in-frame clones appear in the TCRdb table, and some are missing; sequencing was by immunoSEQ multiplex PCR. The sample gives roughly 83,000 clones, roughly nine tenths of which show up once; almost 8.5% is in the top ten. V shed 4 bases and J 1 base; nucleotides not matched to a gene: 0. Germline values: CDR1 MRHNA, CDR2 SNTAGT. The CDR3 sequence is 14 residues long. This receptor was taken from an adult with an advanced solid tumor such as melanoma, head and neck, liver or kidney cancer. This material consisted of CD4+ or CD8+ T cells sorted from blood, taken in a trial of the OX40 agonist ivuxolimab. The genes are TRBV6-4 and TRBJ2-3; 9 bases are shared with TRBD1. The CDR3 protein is CASSGTGGTDTQYF. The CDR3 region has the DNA TGTGCCAGCAGTGGGACAGGGGGCACAGATACGCAGTATTTT.